The subject of this entry is one T cell receptor (beta chain). The data originate from a study of blood T cells in healthy people across ages. Combining a sample-barcoded 5' primer with a J-beta primer mix, a second PCR ran for about 6 to 12 cycles. Each CDR3 protein is one row after TCRdb ran MiXCR on the 5' RACE reads. The repertoire consists of fewer than 1.5 million distinct CDR3 sequences, with around 42% occurring once and the leading ten covering 6.5% to 10%. Germline-derived CDR1 and CDR2 are SGDLS and YYNGEE. The CDR3 contains 16 residues. The V and J ends lost 2 bases and 9 bases, in that order; junction bases with no gene match: 10.

The sequence was collected from a woman under 30 in good health. The V call is TRBV9, the J call TRBJ2-1; 11 bases line up with TRBD2. The sample comprised blood. CDR3 DNA sequence: TGTGCCAGCAGCGTTGGACTAGCGGGCGGCATGGGTGAGCAGTTCTTC. As protein: CASSVGLAGGMGEQFF. Full variable domain (outside the CDR3, taken from reference TRBV9 and TRBJ2-1): DSGVTQTPKHLITATGQRVTLRCSPRSGDLSVYWYQQSLDQGLQFLIQYYNGEERAKGNILERFSAQQFPDLHSELNLSSLELGDSALYFCASSVGLAGGMGEQFFGPGTRLTVL.